This is a list of T cell receptor beta chains from one sample in a study of metastatic and nonmetastatic thyroid tumors. MiXCR reprocessed the PCR reads for TCRdb. The sample lists around 25,000 clones, 25% to 30% seen once, with around 5.5% in the top ten. Sequencing input: blood. The receptors come from a female donor with papillary thyroid cancer or a benign thyroid nodule (not recorded which). Some clones in this sample may be carry-over from other donors' samples. CDR3s include the opening cysteine and the closing phenylalanine or tryptophan. A D gene is named only where the DNA matches it firmly. Part of the rows lack a size; the others show once, few, many or a class for expanded clones.

J gene,D gene,clone size,V gene,CDR3 protein,CDR3 DNA
TRBJ1-1,-,medium-sized,TRBV25-1,CASSEKVPDLGTEAFF,TGTGCCAGCAGTGAAAAGGTGCCTGACCTCGGCACTGAAGCTTTCTTT
TRBJ1-5,-,few,TRBV6-1,CASSEDQPQHF,TGTGCCAGCAGTGAAGATCAGCCCCAGCATTTT
TRBJ1-1,-,few,TRBV6-1,CASSGPVMYTEAFF,TGTGCCAGCAGTGGCCCCGTTATGTACACTGAAGCTTTCTTT
TRBJ1-6,-,-,TRBV20-1,CSARTFDSPGDYNSPLHF,TGCAGTGCTAGGACCTTCGACAGTCCGGGGGACTATAATTCACCCCTCCACTTT
TRBJ1-6,TRBD1,-,TRBV28,CASNGQGSPLHF,TGTGCCAGCAACGGACAGGGTTCACCCCTCCACTTT
TRBJ2-1,TRBD1,-,TRBV5-1,CASIGQGFNEQFF,TGCGCCAGCATCGGACAGGGGTTTAATGAGCAGTTCTTC
TRBJ2-1,TRBD2,medium-sized,TRBV5-1,CASSSGSGRGYNEQFF,TGCGCCAGCAGCTCGGGAAGCGGGAGGGGCTACAATGAGCAGTTCTTC
TRBJ2-7,-,many,TRBV9,CASSVTANSNEQYF,TGTGCCAGCAGCGTAACGGCTAACTCTAACGAGCAGTACTTC
TRBJ1-1,-,few,TRBV28,CASSWTVMNTEAFF,TGTGCCAGCAGTTGGACAGTTATGAACACTGAAGCTTTCTTT
TRBJ2-2,-,medium-sized,TRBV27,CASSLTLGRGGELFF,TGTGCCAGCAGTTTAACCCTCGGAAGGGGCGGGGAGCTGTTTTTT
TRBJ2-3,TRBD1,-,TRBV5-1,CASSTYSTGGDTDTQYF,TGCGCCAGCAGCACCTACTCGACAGGGGGCGATACAGATACGCAGTATTTT
TRBJ2-3,-,many,TRBV6-6,CASARLVSTLSTDTQYF,TGTGCCAGCGCGCGCCTTGTTAGCACCCTGAGCACAGATACGCAGTATTTT
TRBJ2-7,-,-,TRBV20-1,CSARAQNGKSYEQYF,TGCAGTGCTAGAGCCCAAAACGGGAAGTCCTACGAGCAGTACTTC